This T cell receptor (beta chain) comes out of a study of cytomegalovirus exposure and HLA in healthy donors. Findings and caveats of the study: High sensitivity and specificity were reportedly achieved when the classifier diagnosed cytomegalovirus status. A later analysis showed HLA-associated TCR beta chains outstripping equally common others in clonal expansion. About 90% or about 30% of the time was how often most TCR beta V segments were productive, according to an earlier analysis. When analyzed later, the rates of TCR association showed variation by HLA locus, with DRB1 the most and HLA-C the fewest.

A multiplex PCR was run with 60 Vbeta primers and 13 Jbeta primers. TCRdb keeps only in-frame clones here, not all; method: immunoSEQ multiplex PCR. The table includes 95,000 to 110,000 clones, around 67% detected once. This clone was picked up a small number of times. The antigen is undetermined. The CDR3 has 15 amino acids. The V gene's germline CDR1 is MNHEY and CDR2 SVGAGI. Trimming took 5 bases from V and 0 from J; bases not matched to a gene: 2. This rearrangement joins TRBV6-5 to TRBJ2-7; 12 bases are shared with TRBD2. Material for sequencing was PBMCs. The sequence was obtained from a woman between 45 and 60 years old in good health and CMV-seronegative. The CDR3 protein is CASSVTSGSSYEQYF. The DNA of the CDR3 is TGTGCCAGCAGTGTGACTAGCGGGAGCTCCTACGAGCAGTACTTC.